This TCR beta chain was profiled in a study of blood T cells in healthy people across ages. General observations from the study: The unsorted PBMCs prevented any conclusive comparison of naive versus antigen-experienced cells. Per million T cells, TCR beta diversity dropped roughly linearly as age increased.

The use of a sample-barcoded 5' primer and a J-beta primer mix characterized a second PCR of roughly 6 to 11 cycles. Tagging of each cDNA molecule was performed by a template-switch adaptor with 12 random nucleotides. TCRdb ran MiXCR on the 5' RACE reads and lists one entry per CDR3 protein. The table has over 700,000 distinct CDR3 sequences, about 55% seen once; the top ten hold 40% to 50%. A minimum of 7 million PBMCs was isolated per sample. This clonotype has only a few counts. Its specificity is not known. Sequences were obtained from blood. This TCR was recovered from a man at least 80 years old in good health.

The chain's CDR3 is CAISEAGEDTQYF. DNA of the CDR3: TGTGCCATCAGTGAAGCGGGTGAAGATACGCAGTATTTT. V and J are TRBV10-3 and TRBJ2-3, with a tentative D call TRBD2 (6 bases). Germline CDR1 reads ENHRY; CDR2 reads SYGVKD. The CDR3 is 13 amino acids. Trimming took 3 bases from V and 5 from J, leaving 9 bases between them.